The present entry profiles one T cell receptor (beta chain) with its context. This entry belongs to a study of blood T cell repertoires in COVID-19. Study information: Sites in the United States, Italy and Spain provided acute and convalescent COVID-19 samples.

The CDR3 sequence is 15 residues long. J gave up 7 bases and V 0 bases, and 7 bases lay outside the gene matches. Germline V lookup: CDR1 SGDLS, CDR2 YYNGEE. Profiling relied on immunoSEQ multiplex PCR, and the TCRdb table lists in-frame clones only, not all of them. The table shows a few hundred thousand clones, with about 85% occurring only once. The sequence was obtained from a human donor with COVID-19, enrolled during active disease. The donor label of this sample is uncertain. Input material: peripheral blood. The chain links TRBV9 to TRBJ2-3; TRBD1 aligns across 8 bases. The CDR3 protein is CASSVVPGGPNTQYF. The DNA of the CDR3 is TGTGCCAGCAGCGTAGTCCCAGGGGGCCCCAATACGCAGTATTTT.